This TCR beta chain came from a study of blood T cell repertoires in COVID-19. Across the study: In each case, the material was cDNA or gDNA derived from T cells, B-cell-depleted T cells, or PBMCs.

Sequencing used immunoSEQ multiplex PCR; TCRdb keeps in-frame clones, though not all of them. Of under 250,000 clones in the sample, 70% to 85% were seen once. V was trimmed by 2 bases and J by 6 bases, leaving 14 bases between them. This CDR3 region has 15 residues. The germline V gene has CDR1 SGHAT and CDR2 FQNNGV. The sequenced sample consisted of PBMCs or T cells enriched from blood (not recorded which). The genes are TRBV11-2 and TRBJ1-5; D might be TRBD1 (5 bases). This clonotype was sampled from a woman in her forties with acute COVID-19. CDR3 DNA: TGTGCCAGCAGCTTATCGGGGGATCGGGGTCAGCCCCAGCATTTT. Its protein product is CASSLSGDRGQPQHF.